This is a list of T cell receptor beta chains from one sample in a study of CD8 T cells in Susac syndrome. Each CDR3 protein gets one entry after TCRdb re-called the immunoSEQ multiplex PCR reads with MiXCR. The table lists tens of thousands of distinct CDR3 sequences, 94% of them singletons. Input material: CD8+ T cells from PBMCs. The receptors stem from a human donor in good health. Each CDR3 is given with its conserved first and last residue. D genes are given only for firm matches. Clone size, where shown, is once, few, many, or a class for clones that have expanded.

v_call: TRBV7-9
d_call: .
j_call: TRBJ2-1
clone_size: .
cdr3_aa: CASSLGAEQFF
cdr3_nt: TGTGCCAGCAGCTTAGGGGCTGAGCAGTTCTTC

v_call: TRBV6-1
d_call: .
j_call: TRBJ1-2
clone_size: once
cdr3_aa: CASSPRVRNYGYTF
cdr3_nt: TGTGCCAGCAGTCCCCGAGTACGCAACTATGGCTACACCTTC

v_call: TRBV5-1
d_call: .
j_call: TRBJ1-1
clone_size: .
cdr3_aa: CASSLLYIDRGSQEEAFF
cdr3_nt: TGCGCCAGCAGCTTGCTCTATATCGACAGAGGGTCACAGGAAGAAGCTTTCTTT

v_call: TRBV12-3/TRBV12-4
d_call: .
j_call: TRBJ2-3
clone_size: .
cdr3_aa: CASRPAASTDTQYF
cdr3_nt: TGTGCCAGCAGACCAGCGGCTAGCACAGATACGCAGTATTTT

v_call: TRBV20-1
d_call: .
j_call: TRBJ2-1
clone_size: .
cdr3_aa: CSAIDRYEYYNEQFF
cdr3_nt: TGCAGTGCTATCGACAGGTACGAATACTACAATGAGCAGTTCTTC

v_call: TRBV6-5
d_call: TRBD1
j_call: TRBJ1-5
clone_size: .
cdr3_aa: CASSLTGGESNQPQHF
cdr3_nt: TGTGCCAGCAGTTTAACAGGGGGCGAGAGCAATCAGCCCCAGCATTTT

v_call: TRBV15
d_call: .
j_call: TRBJ2-2
clone_size: .
cdr3_aa: CATSRMGTGELFF
cdr3_nt: TGTGCCACCAGCAGGATGGGCACCGGGGAGCTGTTTTTT

v_call: TRBV5-1
d_call: TRBD1
j_call: TRBJ2-1
clone_size: .
cdr3_aa: CASSLAQGVQNEQFF
cdr3_nt: TGCGCCAGCAGCTTGGCGCAGGGGGTACAGAATGAGCAGTTCTTC

v_call: TRBV7-9
d_call: TRBD2
j_call: TRBJ2-1
clone_size: .
cdr3_aa: CASTSLGGSTNEQFF
cdr3_nt: TGTGCCAGCACCTCCCTGGGGGGGTCTACCAATGAGCAGTTCTTC

v_call: TRBV20-1
d_call: .
j_call: TRBJ1-1
clone_size: .
cdr3_aa: CSASLIGEAFF
cdr3_nt: TGCAGTGCTAGTTTAATTGGTGAAGCTTTCTTT

v_call: TRBV6-2/TRBV6-3
d_call: .
j_call: TRBJ1-2
clone_size: .
cdr3_aa: CASSYWTVHGYTF
cdr3_nt: TGTGCCAGCAGTTACTGGACAGTCCATGGCTACACCTTC

v_call: TRBV18
d_call: .
j_call: TRBJ2-4
clone_size: .
cdr3_aa: CASSLGGGTDIQYF
cdr3_nt: TGTGCCAGCTCACTCGGTGGGGGGACCGACATTCAGTACTTC

v_call: TRBV4-1
d_call: TRBD2
j_call: TRBJ2-3
clone_size: .
cdr3_aa: CASSKTSDPQETQYF
cdr3_nt: TGCGCCAGTTCCAAGACTAGCGACCCTCAGGAGACGCAGTATTTT

v_call: TRBV13
d_call: .
j_call: TRBJ1-1
clone_size: .
cdr3_aa: CASSYMTGNTEAFF
cdr3_nt: TGTGCCAGCAGCTATATGACAGGTAACACTGAAGCTTTCTTT

v_call: TRBV12-3/TRBV12-4
d_call: TRBD2
j_call: TRBJ2-3
clone_size: .
cdr3_aa: CASSLISGAYTDTQYF
cdr3_nt: TGTGCCAGCAGTTTGATTAGCGGGGCCTACACAGATACGCAGTATTTT

v_call: TRBV28
d_call: .
j_call: TRBJ1-5
clone_size: .
cdr3_aa: CASSPKPQPQHF
cdr3_nt: TGTGCCAGCAGTCCCAAGCCGCAGCCCCAGCATTTT

v_call: TRBV27
d_call: .
j_call: TRBJ2-2
clone_size: once
cdr3_aa: CASSLPTGELFF
cdr3_nt: TGTGCCAGCAGTTTACCCACCGGGGAGCTGTTTTTT

v_call: TRBV4-1
d_call: .
j_call: TRBJ2-2
clone_size: .
cdr3_aa: CASSQSGGGTGELFF
cdr3_nt: TGCGCCAGCAGCCAATCGGGCGGCGGTACCGGGGAGCTGTTTTTT

v_call: TRBV15
d_call: TRBD2
j_call: TRBJ2-1
clone_size: .
cdr3_aa: CATSRDVRELVYNEQFF
cdr3_nt: TGTGCCACCAGCAGAGATGTGCGGGAGCTAGTATACAATGAGCAGTTCTTC

v_call: TRBV28
d_call: TRBD1
j_call: TRBJ2-1
clone_size: .
cdr3_aa: CASSPGQVLYNEQFF
cdr3_nt: TGTGCCAGCAGTCCGGGACAGGTCCTCTACAATGAGCAGTTCTTC

v_call: TRBV6-1
d_call: .
j_call: TRBJ2-3
clone_size: once
cdr3_aa: CANSRAIGLRADTQYF
cdr3_nt: TGTGCCAACAGCCGTGCGATAGGACTACGGGCAGATACGCAGTATTTT